The clone carrying this TCR beta chain was counted many times. Its antigen is unidentified. Trimming removed 0 bases from V and 2 bases from J; junction bases left unmatched: 1. Looked up from germline, CDR1 is SGDLS and CDR2 is YYNGEE. The CDR3 has 14 amino acids. TCR beta CDR3 regions were amplified from RNA. The HTBI primer set drove a first-round RT-PCR of the TCR CDR3. TCRdb fed the multiplex PCR reads into MiXCR, producing one record per CDR3 protein. This repertoire shows about 350,000 distinct CDR3 sequences, about a sixth found once; its top ten account for 15% to 18%. Patients were excluded for uncontrolled infection, other autoimmune disease, pregnancy or lactation. Clinical symptoms, serum thyroxine and TRAb, thyroid ultrasound and orbital computed tomography were used for the diagnoses. The PBMCs studied were ones that came from 8.5 to 10 ml fresh peripheral blood. The data were taken from a study of T cells in Graves' hyperthyroidism and ophthalmopathy.

Broader study findings: For ophthalmopathy, model prediction preceded onset by a median approximately 6 months.

The sample was blood. The receptor was isolated from a woman aged 40 to 50 with Graves' ophthalmopathy. The chain employs TRBV9 and TRBJ2-7; 8 positions match TRBD2. In DNA, the CDR3 is TGTGCCAGCAGCGTAGGGACTAGCCCCTACGAGCAGTACTTC. This codes for CASSVGTSPYEQYF.